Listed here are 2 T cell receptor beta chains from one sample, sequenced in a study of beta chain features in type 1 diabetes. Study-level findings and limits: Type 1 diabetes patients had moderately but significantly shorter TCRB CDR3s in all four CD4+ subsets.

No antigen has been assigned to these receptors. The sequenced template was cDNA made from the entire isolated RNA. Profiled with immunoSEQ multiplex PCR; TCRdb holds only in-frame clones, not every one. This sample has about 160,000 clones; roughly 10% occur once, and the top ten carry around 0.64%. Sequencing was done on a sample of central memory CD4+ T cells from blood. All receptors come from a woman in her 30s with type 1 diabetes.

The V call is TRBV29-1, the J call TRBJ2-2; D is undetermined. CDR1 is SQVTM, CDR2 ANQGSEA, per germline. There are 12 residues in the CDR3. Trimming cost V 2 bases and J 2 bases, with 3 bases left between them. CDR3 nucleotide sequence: TGCAGCGTTGAACTCAACACCGGGGAGCTGTTTTTT. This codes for CSVELNTGELFF.

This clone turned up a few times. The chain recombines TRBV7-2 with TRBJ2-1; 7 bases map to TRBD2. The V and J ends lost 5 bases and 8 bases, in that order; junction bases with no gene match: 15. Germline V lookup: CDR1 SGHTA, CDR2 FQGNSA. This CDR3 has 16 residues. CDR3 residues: CASSRLASTSSHEQFF. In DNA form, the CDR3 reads TGTGCCAGCAGCCGACTAGCTTCAACTAGCAGCCATGAGCAGTTCTTC.